Below, 23 T cell receptor beta chains from the same sample are listed, as sequenced in a study of cytomegalovirus exposure and HLA in healthy donors. TCRdb's copy holds only in-frame clones and misses some; the assay was immunoSEQ multiplex PCR. The sample lists a few hundred thousand clones; 80% to 90% were seen once. The sequenced material came from PBMCs. The receptors were sampled from a woman in her late teens or twenties in good health and CMV-seronegative.

The chain has TRBV28 and TRBJ1-2; 11 bases are a match to TRBD1. The CDR3 sequence is 17 residues long. Trimming cost V 3 bases and J 6 bases; bases outside gene matches: 12. Germline lookup yields CDR1 MDHEN and CDR2 SYDVKM. The CDR3 is CASSFLYGTGGQDGYTF. As DNA, the CDR3 is TGTGCCAGCAGTTTTCTTTACGGGACAGGGGGACAAGATGGCTACACCTTC.

The chain employs TRBV5-8 and TRBJ1-5; D ambiguous. CDR3 size: 13 residues. Deletions cut 4 bases from V and 9 bases from J, with 14 bases between. Germline lookup yields CDR1 SGHTS and CDR2 YDEGEE. CDR3 DNA sequence: TGTGCCAGCAGCCCCGGGGATCGGCGGCCCCAGCATTTT. This codes for CASSPGDRRPQHF.

The V and J genes are TRBV5-1 and TRBJ1-4, with a possible D match to TRBD1 (5 bases). Trimming cost V 4 bases and J 7 bases, with 14 bases left between them. CDR1 is SGHRS, CDR2 YFSETQ, per germline. This CDR3 spans 14 amino acids. CDR3 protein: CASSHGQDIEKLFF. The DNA of the CDR3 is TGCGCCAGCAGCCACGGACAAGACATTGAAAAACTGTTTTTT. Filled out from reference TRBV5-1 and TRBJ1-4, the complete variable domain reads KAGVTQTPRYLIKTRGQQVTLSCSPISGHRSVSWYQQTPGQGLQFLFEYFSETQRNKGNFPGRFSGRQFSNSRSEMNVSTLELGDSALYLCASSHGQDIEKLFFGSGTQLSVL.

The chain links TRBV6-5 to TRBJ2-7, with 8 bases that match TRBD2. Per germline, CDR1 MNHEY and CDR2 SVGAGI. V lost 6 bases, J lost 0 bases, and 7 bases stayed unmatched. This CDR3 region has 15 residues. CDR3 DNA sequence: TGTGCCAGCAGAAACTTAGCGGGGAGCTCCTACGAGCAGTACTTC. This sequence encodes CASRNLAGSSYEQYF.

V gene TRBV7-2 combines with J gene TRBJ2-7; 11 bases are a match to TRBD1. The trim removed 1 base at V and 6 bases at J, leaving 2 bases unmatched. Germline V lookup: CDR1 SGHTA, CDR2 FQGNSA. This CDR3 is 14 amino acids long. The CDR3 DNA sequence: TGTGCCAGCAGCTTAGGGACAGGGGGCTTCGAGCAGTACTTC. As protein: CASSLGTGGFEQYF.

V is TRBV7-9 and J is TRBJ2-1; 13 bases fit TRBD2. J lost 9 bases, V lost 8 bases, and 7 bases had no gene match. The CDR3 length is 14 residues. Looked up from germline, CDR1 is SEHNR and CDR2 is FQNEAQ (reference sequence). CDR3: CASLLAGGESEQFF. The CDR3, as DNA: TGTGCCAGCCTACTAGCGGGAGGGGAGAGTGAGCAGTTCTTC. The full variable domain, with the rest looked up from reference TRBV7-9 and TRBJ2-1, is DTGVSQNPRHKITKRGQNVTFRCDPISEHNRLYWYRQTLGQGPEFLTYFQNEAQLEKSRLLSDRFSAERPKGSFSTLEIQRTEQGDSAMYLCASLLAGGESEQFFGPGTRLTVL.

The genes are TRBV16 and TRBJ2-7; D may be TRBD2 (7 bases). The CDR3 is 14 residues long. Per the germline V gene, CDR1 is KGHSY and CDR2 is FQNENV. V dropped 4 bases and J dropped 7 bases, with 17 bases sitting between them. The CDR3 reads CASSRGGLTREQYF. The CDR3, as DNA: TGTGCCAGCAGCCGGGGGGGCCTCACACGGGAGCAGTACTTC.

The chain has TRBV4-1 and TRBJ1-4; TRBD1 might be the D (6 bases). Germline V gives CDR1 MGHRA, CDR2 YSYEKL. The CDR3 totals 16 residues. V lost 0 bases and J 8 bases, leaving 16 bases between the germline ends. The CDR3 reads CASSQEGEGEDEKLFF. CDR3 DNA sequence: TGCGCCAGCAGCCAAGAAGGGGAGGGGGAGGACGAAAAACTGTTTTTT.

The chain has TRBV5-6 and TRBJ2-1; 7 nucleotides agree with TRBD1. The ends lost 4 bases at V and 3 bases at J; junction bases unmatched: 4. The CDR3 has 14 amino acids. Looked up from germline, CDR1 is SGHDT and CDR2 is YYEEEE. CDR3 DNA: TGTGCCAGCAGCAAAACAGGGGTCTACAATGAGCAGTTCTTC. Its protein is CASSKTGVYNEQFF.

This chain links TRBV18 with TRBJ2-1; 13 positions agree with TRBD2. J was trimmed by 2 bases and V by 3 bases; bases with no gene match: 7. This CDR3 has 18 amino acids. Germline V CDR1 and CDR2: KGHSH, LQKENI. The DNA of the CDR3 is TGTGCCAGCTCACCGACTAGCGGGAGGCCCGCACCCTACAATGAGCAGTTCTTC. Amino acids: CASSPTSGRPAPYNEQFF.

This clone came up a few times. The chain is built from TRBV13 and TRBJ2-5; tentative D call: TRBD2 (6 bases). Germline assignment: CDR1 PRHDT and CDR2 FYEKMQ (reference sequence). V was pared by 1 base and J by 5 bases, with 11 bases between. This CDR3 contains 14 residues. The CDR3 DNA is TGTGCCAGCAGCTTAGTGGGGACTCCTGAGACCCAGTACTTC. This codes for CASSLVGTPETQYF.

The chain employs TRBV25-1 and TRBJ2-1; D might be TRBD2 (5 bases). The V end was cut by 5 bases, the J end by 8 bases, with 22 bases between. The germline V gene has CDR1 MGHDK and CDR2 SYGVNS. The CDR3 has 16 amino acids. The CDR3 is CASSSQGGLASDEQFF. DNA of the CDR3: TGTGCCAGCAGTTCCCAAGGTGGTCTAGCATCTGATGAGCAGTTCTTC.

This chain connects TRBV2 to TRBJ1-2; the match to TRBD1 covers 9 bases. The CDR3 is 15 amino acids. V shed 6 bases and J 5 bases; nucleotides not matched to a gene: 10. The germline V gene encodes CDR1 SNHLY and CDR2 FYNNEI. DNA for the CDR3: TGTGCCAGCAGGGGTACAGGGGGCGGGAGGTATGGCTACACCTTC. It translates to CASRGTGGGRYGYTF.

The chain is built from TRBV18 and TRBJ2-6, with 8 bases identical to TRBD1. The CDR3 spans 21 residues. J lost 0 bases, V lost 5 bases, and 18 bases had no gene match. Germline assignment: CDR1 KGHSH and CDR2 LQKENI. DNA of the CDR3: TGTGCCAGCTCAATCAACCCCGGGGGCCAGGGGGCAATCTCTGGGGCCAACGTCCTGACTTTC. Its translation is CASSINPGGQGAISGANVLTF. Supplemented by reference TRBV18 and TRBJ2-6, the full variable domain reads NAGVMQNPRHLVRRRGQEARLRCSPMKGHSHVYWYRQLPEEGLKFMVYLQKENIIDESGMPKERFSAEFPKEGPSILRIQQVVRGDSAAYFCASSINPGGQGAISGANVLTFGAGSRLTVL.

The genes are TRBV4-1 and TRBJ1-5; TRBD1 might be the D (6 bases). The CDR3 loop spans 15 amino acids. Germline V gene lookup returns CDR1 MGHRA and CDR2 YSYEKL. V shed 4 bases and J shed 3 bases, with 13 bases lying between them. DNA of the CDR3: TGCGCCAGCAGCCGACAACAGGGAATCAATCAGCCCCAGCATTTT. Translation: CASSRQQGINQPQHF.

V and J are TRBV19 and TRBJ2-2, with 7 positions matching TRBD2. Per germline, CDR1 LNHDA and CDR2 SQIVND (reference sequence). This CDR3 spans 16 amino acids. Trimming at V came to 3 bases and at J to 7 bases, leaving 11 bases not matched to a gene. The CDR3 DNA is TGTGCCAGTAGTATCCCTCCCGGGACTAAAAGCGGGGAGCTGTTTTTT. Residues: CASSIPPGTKSGELFF.

The chain has TRBV27 and TRBJ1-1; D is possibly TRBD1 (5 bases). Between the trimmed V and J ends, which lost 8 bases and 3 bases, there was a span of 19 bases. Per the germline V gene, CDR1 is MNHEY and CDR2 is SMNVEV (reference sequence). The CDR3 has 15 amino acids. The chain's CDR3 is CASQTGGGTDTEAFF. The CDR3, as DNA: TGTGCCAGCCAAACGGGCGGGGGGACGGACACTGAAGCTTTCTTT.

Only a few counts were recorded for this clone. The chain carries TRBV6-4 and TRBJ2-2; tentatively, D is TRBD1 (6 bases). V lost 6 bases to trimming and J lost 5 bases, with 13 bases between them. The CDR3 covers 14 residues. Germline V gives CDR1 MRHNA, CDR2 SNTAGT. Written as DNA, the CDR3 is TGTGCCAGCAGGGAACACAGGGAAACCGGGGAGCTGTTTTTT. Translated: CASREHRETGELFF.

The chain links TRBV15 to TRBJ1-1, with 7 bases aligning to TRBD1. Germline V gene data show CDR1 as LNHNV and CDR2 as YYDKDF (reference sequence). CDR3 length: 13 amino acids. V was clipped by 5 bases and J by 3 bases; unmatched bases: 3. The chain's CDR3 is CATSFDRDTEAFF. In DNA, the CDR3 is TGTGCCACCAGCTTCGACAGGGACACTGAAGCTTTCTTT.

The chain joins TRBV19 to TRBJ2-5; 12 bases line up with TRBD2. CDR1 is LNHDA and CDR2 is SQIVND in the germline V gene (reference sequence). This CDR3 region has 16 residues. Losses at the gene ends were 3 bases for V and 3 bases for J; bases not matched to a gene: 5. CDR3 bases: TGTGCCAGTAGTATTGAGGCTAGCGGGAGGGAAGAGACCCAGTACTTC. It is translated as CASSIEASGREETQYF. Full variable domain (missing parts from reference TRBV19 and TRBJ2-5): DGGITQSPKYLFRKEGQNVTLSCEQNLNHDAMYWYRQDPGQGLRLIYYSQIVNDFQKGDIAEGYSVSREKKESFPLTVTSAQKNPTAFYLCASSIEASGREETQYFGPGTRLLVL.

This clone was observed once. The chain joins TRBV5-6 to TRBJ2-7; TRBD2 is a possible D gene (6 bases). The germline V gene has CDR1 SGHDT and CDR2 YYEEEE. The CDR3 runs 13 residues. V lost 2 bases to trimming and J lost 5 bases, with 11 bases between them. Here the CDR3 DNA reads TGTGCCAGCAGCTTTTGGGGAGGAAACGAGCAGTACTTC. Encoded protein: CASSFWGGNEQYF.

This clone was counted a few times. The chain has TRBV6-6 and TRBJ1-4; D ambiguous. Per the germline V gene, CDR1 is MNHNY and CDR2 is SVGAGI (reference sequence). The CDR3 has 11 residues. Trimming pared 4 bases from V and 8 bases from J, leaving 5 bases between. The CDR3 loop is CASSSQEKLFF. The CDR3 DNA reads TGTGCCAGCAGTTCCCAAGAAAAACTGTTTTTT.

J is TRBJ1-1 and V is TRBV7-9; 9 nucleotides align to TRBD1. After removal of 4 bases from V and 0 bases from J, the junction contained 6 bases not matched to a gene. Germline assignment: CDR1 SEHNR and CDR2 FQNEAQ (reference sequence). This CDR3 spans 16 amino acids. DNA for the CDR3: TGTGCCAGCAGCTGGGGGACAGGGTACATGAACACTGAAGCTTTCTTT. It encodes CASSWGTGYMNTEAFF.